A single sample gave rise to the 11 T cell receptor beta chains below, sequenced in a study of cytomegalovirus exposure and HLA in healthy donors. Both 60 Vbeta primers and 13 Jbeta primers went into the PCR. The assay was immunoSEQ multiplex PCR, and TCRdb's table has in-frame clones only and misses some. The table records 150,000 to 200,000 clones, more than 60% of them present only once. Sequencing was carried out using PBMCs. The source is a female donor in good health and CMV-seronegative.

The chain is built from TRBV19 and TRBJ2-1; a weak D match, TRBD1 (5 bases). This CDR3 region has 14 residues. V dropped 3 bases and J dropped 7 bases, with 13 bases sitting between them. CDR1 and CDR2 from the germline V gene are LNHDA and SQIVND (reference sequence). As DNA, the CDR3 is TGTGCCAGTAGTATCGTAGGGGCGAGTAATGAGCAGTTCTTC. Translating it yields CASSIVGASNEQFF.

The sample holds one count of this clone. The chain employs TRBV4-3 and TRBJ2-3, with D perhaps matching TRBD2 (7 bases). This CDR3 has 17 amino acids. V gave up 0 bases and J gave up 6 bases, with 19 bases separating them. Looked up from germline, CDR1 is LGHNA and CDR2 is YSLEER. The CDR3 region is CASSQDLGGGLGDTQYF. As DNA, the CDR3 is TGCGCCAGCAGCCAAGATCTGGGCGGGGGCCTCGGGGATACGCAGTATTTT.

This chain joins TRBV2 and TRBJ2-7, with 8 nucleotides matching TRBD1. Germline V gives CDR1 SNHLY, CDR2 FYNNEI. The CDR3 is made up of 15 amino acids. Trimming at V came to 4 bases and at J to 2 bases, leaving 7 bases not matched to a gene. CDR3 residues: CASSAPDRDTYEQYF. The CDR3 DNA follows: TGTGCCAGCAGTGCCCCGGACAGGGACACCTACGAGCAGTACTTC. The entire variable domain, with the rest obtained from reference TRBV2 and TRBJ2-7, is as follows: EPEVTQTPSHQVTQMGQEVILRCVPISNHLYFYWYRQILGQKVEFLVSFYNNEISEKSEIFDDQFSVERPDGSNFTLKIRSTKLEDSAMYFCASSAPDRDTYEQYFGPGTRLTVT.

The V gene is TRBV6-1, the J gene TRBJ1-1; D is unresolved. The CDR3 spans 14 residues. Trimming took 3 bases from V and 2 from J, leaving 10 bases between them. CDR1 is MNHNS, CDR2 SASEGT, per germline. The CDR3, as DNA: TGTGCCAGCAGTGACGATCACAGCAACACTGAAGCTTTCTTT. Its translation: CASSDDHSNTEAFF.

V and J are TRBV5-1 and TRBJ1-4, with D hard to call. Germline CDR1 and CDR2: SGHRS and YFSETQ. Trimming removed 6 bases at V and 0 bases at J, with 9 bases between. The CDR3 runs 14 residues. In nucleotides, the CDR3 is TGCGCCAGCACCCCACACCCAACTAATGAAAAACTGTTTTTT. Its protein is CASTPHPTNEKLFF.

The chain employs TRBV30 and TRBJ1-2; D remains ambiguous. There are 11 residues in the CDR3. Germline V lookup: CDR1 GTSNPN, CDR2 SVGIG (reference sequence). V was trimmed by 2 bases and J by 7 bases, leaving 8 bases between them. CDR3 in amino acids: CAWSHGSGYTF. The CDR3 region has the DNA TGTGCCTGGAGTCACGGTTCTGGCTACACCTTC.

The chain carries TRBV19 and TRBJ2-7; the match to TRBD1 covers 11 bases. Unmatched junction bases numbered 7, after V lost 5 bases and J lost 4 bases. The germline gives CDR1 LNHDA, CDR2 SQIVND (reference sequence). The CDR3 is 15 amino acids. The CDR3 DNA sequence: TGTGCCAGTAGTCCACTAGGACAGGGGGCGTACGAGCAGTACTTC. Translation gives CASSPLGQGAYEQYF.

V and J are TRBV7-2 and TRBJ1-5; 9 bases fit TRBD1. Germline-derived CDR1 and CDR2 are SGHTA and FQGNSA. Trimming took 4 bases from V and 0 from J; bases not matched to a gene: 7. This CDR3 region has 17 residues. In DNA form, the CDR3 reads TGTGCCAGCAGCTCCGGGACAGGGTTTTTTAGCAATCAGCCCCAGCATTTT. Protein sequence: CASSSGTGFFSNQPQHF.

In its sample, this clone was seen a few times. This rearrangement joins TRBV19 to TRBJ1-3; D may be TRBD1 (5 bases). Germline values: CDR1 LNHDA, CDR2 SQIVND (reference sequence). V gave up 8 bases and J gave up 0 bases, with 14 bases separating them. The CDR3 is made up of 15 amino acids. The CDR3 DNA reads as TGTGCCAGTTCAACAGGATCAACCTCTGGAAACACCATATATTTT. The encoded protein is CASSTGSTSGNTIYF.

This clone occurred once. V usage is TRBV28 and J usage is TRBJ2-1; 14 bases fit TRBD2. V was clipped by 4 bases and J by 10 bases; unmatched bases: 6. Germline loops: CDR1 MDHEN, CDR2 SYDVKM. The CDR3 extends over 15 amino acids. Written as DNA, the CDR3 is TGTGCCAGCAGTTGGGGAGGACTAGCGGGAGGCGAGCAGTTCTTC. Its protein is CASSWGGLAGGEQFF.

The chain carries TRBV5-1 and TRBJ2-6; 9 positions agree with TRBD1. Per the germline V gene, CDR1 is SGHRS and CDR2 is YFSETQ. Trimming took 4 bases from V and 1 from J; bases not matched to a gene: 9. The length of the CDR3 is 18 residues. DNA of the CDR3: TGCGCCAGCAGCATCTTAGGACAGGGGTTATCTGGGGCCAACGTCCTGACTTTC. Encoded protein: CASSILGQGLSGANVLTF.